The rows below give T cell receptor beta chains drawn from one sample of a study of CD8+CD57+ T cells in acquired aplastic anemia. TCRdb re-called the reads through MiXCR, storing one row per CDR3 protein. Of 150,000 to 200,000 distinct CDR3 sequences listed, 47% are singletons. Sequencing input: sorted CD4+, CD8+, or CD8+CD57+ T cells (not recorded which) from PBMCs. Source of these receptors: a human donor with aplastic anemia. Both conserved end residues are part of each CDR3. D genes are given only for firm matches. Where a row states a size, it is once, few, many or the class of an expanded clone; other rows omit it.

cdr3_length	v_call	j_call	clone_size	d_call	cdr3_nt	cdr3_aa
13	TRBV10-1	TRBJ2-7	-	TRBD1	TGCGCCAGCAACGGACAGGGAACCTACGAGCAGTACTTC	CASNGQGTYEQYF
19	TRBV11-1	TRBJ2-1	-	TRBD2	TGTGCCAGCAGCAACCCCTTGCTAGCGGGGGGCCACTCCTACAATGAGCAGTTCTTC	CASSNPLLAGGHSYNEQFF
12	TRBV7-2	TRBJ1-6	-	-	TGTGCCAGCAGTATAGGGGGGGCACCCCTCCACTTT	CASSIGGAPLHF
18	TRBV2	TRBJ2-5	many	TRBD1	TGTGCCAGCAGTGAAATCGGCCCCAGGGACAGGGACTACGTGACCCAGTACTTC	CASSEIGPRDRDYVTQYF
11	TRBV2	TRBJ2-5	many	-	TGTGCCAGCGGGGTTGGGGAGACCCAGTACTTC	CASGVGETQYF
14	TRBV6-6	TRBJ2-1	few	-	TGTGCCAGCAGTTACTCCCCAGCCGCGAATGAGCAGTTCTTC	CASSYSPAANEQFF
12	TRBV3-1	TRBJ2-5	-	-	TGTGCCAGCAGCCAAGACCGGGAGACCCAGTACTTC	CASSQDRETQYF
15	TRBV24-1	TRBJ2-2	-	TRBD1	TGTGCCACCAGCGATCCAGGGGGAAACACCGGGGAGCTGTTTTTT	CATSDPGGNTGELFF
17	TRBV6-2/TRBV6-3	TRBJ2-3	many	TRBD2	TGTGCCAGCAGTTACTCCCGTCTAGCGGGGGCCACAGATACGCAGTATTTT	CASSYSRLAGATDTQYF
15	TRBV5-1	TRBJ2-7	many	TRBD2	TGCGCCAGCAGCTCAATGCGGGGGACGTCCTACGAGCAGTACTTC	CASSSMRGTSYEQYF
16	TRBV5-4	TRBJ2-1	-	TRBD2	TGTGCCAGCAGCTCCTATACTAGCGGGGGTTGGAATGAGCAGTTCTTC	CASSSYTSGGWNEQFF
14	TRBV25-1	TRBJ2-7	-	TRBD2	TGTGCCAGCAGTGACAGCGGGAGGAGCTACGAGCAGTACTTC	CASSDSGRSYEQYF
15	TRBV2	TRBJ2-7	-	TRBD2	TGTGCCAGCAGTTTTTCCTGGCGGGGGGGCGGCGAGCAGTACTTC	CASSFSWRGGGEQYF
18	TRBV11-1	TRBJ2-1	-	TRBD1	TGTGCCAGCAGCTTAGGACAGGGGGCGAAATCAACCTACAATGAGCAGTTCTTC	CASSLGQGAKSTYNEQFF
13	TRBV25-1	TRBJ1-3	-	-	TGTGCTAGAGATCCGGACTCTGGAAACACCATATATTTT	CARDPDSGNTIYF